What follows are 9 T cell receptor beta chains derived from one specimen sequenced in a study of T cell repertoires in ileal Crohn's disease. As to time point: neoterminal ileum biopsy at postoperative endoscopy, about 6 months after surgery. This table comes from immunoSEQ multiplex PCR, and its TCRdb copy is limited to in-frame clones, with some not included. Altogether about 11,000 clones are present, more than 70% being singletons, with the ten largest covering 14%. The sequencing sample was made of ileal tissue. These receptors came from an adult with Crohn's disease.

J is TRBJ2-1 and V is TRBV7-2, with 9 bases aligning to TRBD2. Per germline, CDR1 SGHTA and CDR2 FQGNSA. J lost 4 bases, V lost 2 bases, and 9 bases had no gene match. The CDR3 totals 17 residues. CDR3 loop: CASSLSESAGGYNEQFF. The DNA for the CDR3 is TGTGCCAGCAGCTTATCAGAGTCAGCGGGGGGATACAATGAGCAGTTCTTC.

The J gene is TRBJ2-1, the V gene TRBV2; D ambiguous. With 7 bases removed from V and 4 bases from J, the gap between germline ends came to 5 bases. The CDR3 runs to 11 residues. Germline lookup yields CDR1 SNHLY and CDR2 FYNNEI. The CDR3 is CASTEYNEQFF. The CDR3, as DNA: TGTGCCAGCACCGAGTACAATGAGCAGTTCTTC.

The chain is built from TRBV5-6 and TRBJ1-1; TRBD1 might be the D (5 bases). The CDR3 has 15 residues. Germline-derived CDR1 and CDR2 are SGHDT and YYEEEE. Between the trimmed V and J ends, which lost 1 base and 1 base, there was a span of 11 bases. The CDR3 loop reads CASSLPGGANTEAFF. CDR3 coding DNA: TGTGCCAGCAGCTTGCCCGGAGGGGCGAACACTGAAGCTTTCTTT.

This rearrangement joins TRBV2 to TRBJ2-3; 7 bases line up with TRBD1. Germline-derived CDR1 and CDR2 are SNHLY and FYNNEI. The CDR3 sequence is 15 residues long. The junction had 11 bases not matched to a gene; V was cut back by 6 bases and J by 5 bases. CDR3 protein: CASSPGQNTGDTQYF. The CDR3 DNA reads as TGTGCCAGCAGCCCGGGACAGAATACGGGAGATACGCAGTATTTT.

The chain uses TRBV19 and TRBJ2-1; D possibly corresponds to TRBD1 (6 bases). V was cut by 6 bases and J by 6 bases, with 18 bases left in between. The V gene's germline CDR1 is LNHDA and CDR2 SQIVND (reference sequence). The CDR3 has 15 residues. The CDR3 reads CASSLNRVYGNEQFF. CDR3 bases: TGTGCCAGTAGCCTAAACAGGGTCTATGGCAATGAGCAGTTCTTC.

This chain links TRBV7-9 with TRBJ1-5; maybe TRBD1 (5 bases). Trimming took 3 bases from V and 3 from J, leaving 9 bases between them. CDR1 is SEHNR and CDR2 is FQNEAQ in the germline V gene (reference sequence). This CDR3 comprises 14 residues. CDR3 in amino acids: CASSLEGNNQPQHF. Here the CDR3 DNA reads TGTGCCAGCAGCTTGGAGGGGAACAATCAGCCCCAGCATTTT.

The chain is built from TRBV7-2 and TRBJ1-3; D gene uncertain. This CDR3 contains 17 residues. Per the germline V gene, CDR1 is SGHTA and CDR2 is FQGNSA. With 2 bases removed from V and 1 base from J, the gap between germline ends came to 15 bases. The CDR3 DNA sequence: TGTGCCAGCAGCTTACGCCACGGGAGGTCGTCTGGAAACACCATATATTTT. Protein product: CASSLRHGRSSGNTIYF.

The genes are TRBV6-4 and TRBJ2-3; 13 bases align to TRBD2. CDR3 length equals 16 residues. With 3 bases clipped from V and 5 bases from J, the junction kept 5 bases outside the gene matches. From germline, CDR1 is MRHNA and CDR2 SNTAGT. For the CDR3, the DNA is TGTGCCAGCAGTGAACTAGCGGGGGGGTCGGAAGATACGCAGTATTTT. It yields the protein CASSELAGGSEDTQYF.

This CDR3 reads CASSLQGVDLNTEAFF. The CDR3 DNA follows: TGTGCCAGCTCACTCCAGGGCGTTGACTTGAACACTGAAGCTTTCTTT. This chain joins TRBV18 and TRBJ1-1, with D maybe TRBD1 (5 bases). The CDR3 covers 16 residues. Germline V gene sequence: CDR1 KGHSH, CDR2 LQKENI. Between the trimmed V and J ends, which lost 4 bases and 0 bases, there was a span of 15 bases.